The 23 T cell receptor beta chains given below trace back to one sample, sequenced in a study of blood T cell repertoires in COVID-19. Method: immunoSEQ multiplex PCR; TCRdb's copy keeps in-frame clones and lacks some. The data hold fewer than 70,000 clones, with 85% observed a single time. Material for sequencing was peripheral blood. These receptors all stem from a man older than 75 with acute or convalescent COVID-19.

The V gene is TRBV5-6, the J gene TRBJ2-2; no clear D gene. The V end lost 4 bases, the J end lost 5 bases, and 18 bases lay between the germline ends. Germline V gene data show CDR1 as SGHDT and CDR2 as YYEEEE. The CDR3 is 16 residues long. CDR3 nucleotide sequence: TGTGCCAGCAGCGAGGTTGATCGCCTACGGACCGGGGAGCTGTTTTTT. Its translation is CASSEVDRLRTGELFF. The entire variable domain, with the rest obtained from reference TRBV5-6 and TRBJ2-2, is as follows: DAGVTQSPTHLIKTRGQQVTLRCSPKSGHDTVSWYQQALGQGPQFIFQYYEEEERQRGNFPDRFSGHQFPNYSSELNVNALLLGDSALYLCASSEVDRLRTGELFFGEGSRLTVL.

The chain joins TRBV6-1 to TRBJ1-1; perhaps TRBD1 as D (5 bases). V lost 2 bases and J lost 4, with 11 bases in between. The CDR3 is made up of 14 amino acids. Germline CDR1 and CDR2: MNHNS and SASEGT. CDR3 residues: CASSEIGGTTEAFF. The CDR3 DNA reads TGTGCCAGCAGTGAAATCGGGGGGACCACTGAAGCTTTCTTT.

The rearrangement joins TRBV5-1 to TRBJ1-2; the match to TRBD1 covers 7 bases. Per the germline V gene, CDR1 is SGHRS and CDR2 is YFSETQ. This CDR3 contains 14 residues. V was pared by 3 bases and J by 2 bases, with 4 bases of the junction left unmatched. In nucleotides, the CDR3 is TGCGCCAGCAGCTGGGGACAGAACAACTATGGCTACACCTTC. Translated: CASSWGQNNYGYTF.

This chain joins TRBV7-2 and TRBJ1-2; maybe TRBD1 (6 bases). The CDR3 runs 15 residues. V was trimmed by 5 bases and J by 4 bases, leaving 17 bases between them. Germline V lookup: CDR1 SGHTA, CDR2 FQGNSA. This CDR3 reads CASSRQGRGPYGYTF. DNA of the CDR3: TGTGCCAGCAGCCGCCAGGGGAGAGGGCCCTATGGCTACACCTTC.

The chain recombines TRBV12-3 or TRBV12-4 with TRBJ2-7; 12 bases are shared with TRBD2. CDR3 length equals 13 residues. Trimming removed 6 bases from V and 7 bases from J; junction bases left unmatched: 4. CDR3 DNA: TGTGCCAGCAGGACTAGCGGGAGTCGGGAGCAGTACTTC. Protein: CASRTSGSREQYF.

This rearrangement joins TRBV29-1 to TRBJ2-1, with D perhaps matching TRBD2 (5 bases). The CDR3 consists of 11 residues. V was pared by 1 base and J by 10 bases, with 8 bases between. CDR1 is SQVTM and CDR2 is ANQGSEA in the germline V gene. Written as DNA, the CDR3 is TGCAGCGTTGAAGTTGGAGGAGAGCAGTTCTTC. Its protein product is CSVEVGGEQFF.

V is TRBV5-1 and J is TRBJ2-1; 8 nucleotides align to TRBD2. The germline gives CDR1 SGHRS, CDR2 YFSETQ. With V trimmed by 0 bases and J by 4 bases, 6 bases remained unmatched. The CDR3 contains 16 residues. As DNA, the CDR3 is TGCGCCAGCAGCTTGGGGGGTAGCGGGGCTTACAATGAGCAGTTCTTC. As protein: CASSLGGSGAYNEQFF.

This chain connects TRBV27 to TRBJ1-3; 7 bases are a match to TRBD1. This CDR3 has 16 amino acids. Losses at the gene ends were 5 bases for V and 5 bases for J; bases not matched to a gene: 12. The V gene's germline CDR1 is MNHEY and CDR2 SMNVEV (reference sequence). DNA for the CDR3: TGTGCCAGCAGTCAGGGGGTACAGGGTTACAGAAACACCATATATTTT. Translated, it gives CASSQGVQGYRNTIYF.

The rearrangement links TRBV7-8 to TRBJ2-1; D remains unclear. The germline CDR1 and CDR2 sequences are SGHVS and FQNEAQ. V lost 2 bases and J lost 6, with 8 bases in between. This CDR3 region has 13 residues. The CDR3 protein is CASSLQSANEQFF. The CDR3 DNA sequence: TGTGCCAGCAGCTTACAGAGCGCCAATGAGCAGTTCTTC.

This clone was picked up a small number of times. The J gene is TRBJ1-1, the V gene TRBV2, with a possible D match to TRBD1 (5 bases). Germline V gene sequence: CDR1 SNHLY, CDR2 FYNNEI. Trimming shortened V by 5 bases and J by 1 base, and 8 bases separated the two germline ends. This CDR3 comprises 13 residues. The CDR3 region has the DNA TGTGCCAGCAGTTTAGACAGGAACACTGAAGCTTTCTTT. Translation gives CASSLDRNTEAFF.

The V and J genes are TRBV11-2 and TRBJ1-1, with D possibly TRBD1 on 6 matching bases. There are 13 residues in the CDR3. CDR1 and CDR2 from the germline V gene are SGHAT and FQNNGV. V was trimmed by 5 bases and J by 8 bases, leaving 15 bases between them. The CDR3 DNA reads as TGTGCCAGCAGCAACGGACAGTATGTCGAAGCTTTCTTT. Amino acids: CASSNGQYVEAFF.

Only one count was recorded for this clone. This rearrangement joins TRBV5-1 to TRBJ2-1; 7 bases fit TRBD2. The CDR3 has 12 amino acids. Germline V gives CDR1 SGHRS, CDR2 YFSETQ. Trimming removed 4 bases from V and 9 bases from J; junction bases left unmatched: 4. CDR3 in amino acids: CASSGGRAEQFF. The CDR3 DNA sequence: TGCGCCAGCAGCGGGGGGAGGGCTGAGCAGTTCTTC. Full variable domain (remainder filled in from reference TRBV5-1 and TRBJ2-1): KAGVTQTPRYLIKTRGQQVTLSCSPISGHRSVSWYQQTPGQGLQFLFEYFSETQRNKGNFPGRFSGRQFSNSRSEMNVSTLELGDSALYLCASSGGRAEQFFGPGTRLTVL.

The chain has TRBV11-2 and TRBJ1-5, with D tentatively TRBD1 (6 bases). This CDR3 comprises 17 residues. Trimming removed 0 bases from V and 0 bases from J, with 12 bases in between. The germline gives CDR1 SGHAT, CDR2 FQNNGV. The CDR3, as DNA: TGTGCCAGCAGCTTAGATCAGGGGTCGGATAGCAATCAGCCCCAGCATTTT. This sequence encodes CASSLDQGSDSNQPQHF.

The rearrangement uses TRBV30 and TRBJ1-5; the D is unclear. V was trimmed by 0 bases and J by 7 bases, leaving 10 bases between them. The CDR3 sequence is 13 residues long. Germline-derived CDR1 and CDR2 are GTSNPN and SVGIG (reference sequence). The CDR3 bases are TGTGCCTGGAGTGTACAAGGAGAACAGCCCCAGCATTTT. Protein sequence: CAWSVQGEQPQHF.

In this sample, this clone turned up once. This chain connects TRBV7-2 to TRBJ2-1; TRBD2 agrees at 13 bases. Germline V lookup: CDR1 SGHTA, CDR2 FQGNSA. V shed 1 base, J shed 7 bases, and the junction held 7 bases outside the gene matches. The CDR3 covers 17 residues. CDR3 amino acids: CASSLGGTSGRVNEQFF. CDR3 bases: TGTGCCAGCAGCTTAGGGGGTACTAGCGGGAGGGTGAATGAGCAGTTCTTC.

This clone occurred once. This chain links TRBV27 with TRBJ2-7; TRBD1 matches at 9 bases. Germline lookup yields CDR1 MNHEY and CDR2 SMNVEV (reference sequence). This CDR3 region has 13 residues. Trimming removed 7 bases from V and 5 bases from J; junction bases left unmatched: 6. CDR3 loop: CASMGQGINEQYF. DNA for the CDR3: TGTGCCAGCATGGGACAGGGAATAAACGAGCAGTACTTC.

In its sample, this clone was seen once. The genes are TRBV9 and TRBJ1-3, with 7 bases fitting TRBD1. The V gene end was trimmed by 0 bases and the J gene end by 4 bases; junction bases not matched to a gene: 7. The CDR3 spans 16 residues. From germline, CDR1 is SGDLS and CDR2 YYNGEE. The chain's CDR3 is CASSVASDREGNTIYF. For the CDR3, the DNA is TGTGCCAGCAGCGTAGCCTCAGACAGGGAGGGAAACACCATATATTTT.

The chain employs TRBV5-1 and TRBJ1-1, with D uncertain. CDR3 length equals 16 residues. CDR1 is SGHRS, CDR2 YFSETQ, per germline. Trimming shortened V by 2 bases and J by 1 base, and 15 bases separated the two germline ends. The CDR3: CASSFSGLGRNTEAFF. The CDR3 DNA reads as TGCGCCAGCAGCTTTAGCGGCCTAGGGAGGAACACTGAAGCTTTCTTT.

This CDR3 is CASSPNAQGGGYEQYF. Here the CDR3 DNA reads TGTGCCAGCAGCCCCAATGCGCAGGGAGGTGGCTACGAGCAGTACTTC. The chain couples TRBV16 to TRBJ2-7; maybe TRBD2 (6 bases). This CDR3 region has 16 residues. CDR1 is KGHSY and CDR2 is FQNENV in the germline V gene. The V end was cut by 4 bases, the J end by 3 bases, with 19 bases between.

The chain employs TRBV9 and TRBJ2-1, with TRBD2 identical over 7 bases. CDR3 length: 17 amino acids. The J segment lost 7 bases and the V segment lost 0 bases, leaving 13 bases of the junction unmatched. Germline CDR1 and CDR2: SGDLS and YYNGEE. CDR3 nucleotides: TGTGCCAGCAGCGTAGGGGCCACGGGGAGGGCAGTGAATGAGCAGTTCTTC. Translated, it gives CASSVGATGRAVNEQFF.

The rearrangement joins TRBV5-1 to TRBJ1-2; TRBD1 agrees at 9 bases. Germline V gene lookup returns CDR1 SGHRS and CDR2 YFSETQ. The CDR3 spans 16 residues. V lost 0 bases, J lost 7 bases, and 10 bases stayed unmatched. The CDR3 spells CASSLEYRGRGSGYTF. CDR3 nucleotide sequence: TGCGCCAGCAGCTTGGAATACAGGGGGCGCGGGAGTGGCTACACCTTC. Looking up the rest from reference TRBV5-1 and TRBJ1-2 gives the full variable domain: KAGVTQTPRYLIKTRGQQVTLSCSPISGHRSVSWYQQTPGQGLQFLFEYFSETQRNKGNFPGRFSGRQFSNSRSEMNVSTLELGDSALYLCASSLEYRGRGSGYTFGSGTRLTVV.

The rearrangement joins TRBV6-4 to TRBJ1-2; D may be TRBD1 (6 bases). The germline CDR1 and CDR2 sequences are MRHNA and SNTAGT. The length of the CDR3 is 13 residues. Trimming took 6 bases from V and 4 from J, leaving 12 bases between them. DNA of the CDR3: TGTGCCAGCAGCAGAACAGGGTTCTATGGCTACACCTTC. The encoded protein is CASSRTGFYGYTF.

The V and J genes are TRBV9 and TRBJ1-2; weak D call: TRBD1 (5 bases). V was trimmed by 7 bases and J by 1 base, leaving 20 bases between them. Germline values: CDR1 SGDLS, CDR2 YYNGEE. CDR3 length: 16 residues. The CDR3 sequence: CASDNSWEGSNYGYTF. In nucleotides, the CDR3 is TGTGCCAGCGATAACTCGTGGGAGGGGAGTAACTATGGCTACACCTTC.